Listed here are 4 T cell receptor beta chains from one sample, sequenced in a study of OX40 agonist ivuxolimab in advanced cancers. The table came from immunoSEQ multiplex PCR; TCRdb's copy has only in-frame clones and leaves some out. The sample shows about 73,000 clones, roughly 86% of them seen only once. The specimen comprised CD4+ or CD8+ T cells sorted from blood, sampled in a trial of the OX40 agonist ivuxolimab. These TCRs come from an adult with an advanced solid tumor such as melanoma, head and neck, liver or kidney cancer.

CDR3 nucleotides: TGTGCCAGCAGCTTGTACGACAGGGGTAATCAGCCCCAGCATTTT. Translation gives CASSLYDRGNQPQHF. The genes are TRBV11-2 and TRBJ1-5; 8 bases map to TRBD1. Trimming cost V 3 bases and J 4 bases; bases outside gene matches: 5. CDR3 length equals 15 residues. Germline V gives CDR1 SGHAT, CDR2 FQNNGV.

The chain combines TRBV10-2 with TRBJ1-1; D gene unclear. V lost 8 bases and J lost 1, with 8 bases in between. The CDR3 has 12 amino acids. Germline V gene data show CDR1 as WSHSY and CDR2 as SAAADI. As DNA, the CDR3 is TGCGCCAGCGGTCCGGGGAACACTGAAGCTTTCTTT. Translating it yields CASGPGNTEAFF.

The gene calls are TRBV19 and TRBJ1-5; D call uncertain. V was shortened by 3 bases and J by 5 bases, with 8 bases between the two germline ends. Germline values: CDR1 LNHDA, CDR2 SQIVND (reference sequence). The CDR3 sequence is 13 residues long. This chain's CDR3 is CASSITNDQPQHF. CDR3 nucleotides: TGTGCCAGTAGTATTACAAATGATCAGCCCCAGCATTTT.

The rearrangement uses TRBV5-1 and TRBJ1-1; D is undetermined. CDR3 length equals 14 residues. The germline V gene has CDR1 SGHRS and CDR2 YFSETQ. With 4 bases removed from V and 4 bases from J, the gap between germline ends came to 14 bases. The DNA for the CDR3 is TGCGCCAGCAGCCCACAGATTGTTAGCACTGAAGCTTTCTTT. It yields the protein CASSPQIVSTEAFF.